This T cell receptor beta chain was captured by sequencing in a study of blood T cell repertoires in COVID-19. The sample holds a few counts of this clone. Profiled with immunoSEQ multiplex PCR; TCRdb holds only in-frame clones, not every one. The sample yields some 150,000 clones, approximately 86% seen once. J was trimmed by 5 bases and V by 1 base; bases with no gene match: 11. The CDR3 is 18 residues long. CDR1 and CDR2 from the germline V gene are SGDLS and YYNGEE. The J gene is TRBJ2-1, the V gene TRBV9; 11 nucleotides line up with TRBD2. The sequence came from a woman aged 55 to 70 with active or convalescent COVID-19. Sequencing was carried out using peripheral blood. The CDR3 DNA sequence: TGTGCCAGCAGCGTAACCACGGCTAGCGGGGGGACTAACAATGAGCAGTTCTTC. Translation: CASSVTTASGGTNNEQFF.